This T cell receptor beta chain was retrieved from a study of CD8 T cells in Susac syndrome. Study outcomes and limitations: The authors acknowledged that their TCR sequencing and HLA analysis involved a relatively small number of individuals.

Blood CD8+ and CD4+ T cells underwent high-throughput TCR beta sequencing. Stable or active relapsing-remitting multiple sclerosis, untreated and meeting revised McDonald criteria, defined the controls. A quantity of about 0.5 to 1 ug RNA underwent reverse transcription using random hexamers. The immunoSEQ assay covered 54 Vbeta and 13 Jbeta segments for CDR3. TCRdb passed the immunoSEQ multiplex PCR reads through MiXCR, listing each CDR3 protein once. The data show fewer than 150,000 distinct CDR3 sequences, about 90% seen once. To note about this clonotype: Its specificity is unknown.

This clonotype originated in a human donor with multiple sclerosis. The sample was CD8+ T cells from PBMCs.

The CDR3 here is CASSLEGWNEQFF. The CDR3 DNA follows: TGTGCCAGCAGTCTGGAGGGTTGGAATGAGCAGTTCTTC. The rearrangement uses TRBV27 and TRBJ2-1; D is perhaps TRBD2 (6 bases). CDR1 is MNHEY, CDR2 SMNVEV, per germline (reference sequence). This CDR3 comprises 13 residues. Trimming left V 5 bases short and J 7 bases short, with 12 bases between.